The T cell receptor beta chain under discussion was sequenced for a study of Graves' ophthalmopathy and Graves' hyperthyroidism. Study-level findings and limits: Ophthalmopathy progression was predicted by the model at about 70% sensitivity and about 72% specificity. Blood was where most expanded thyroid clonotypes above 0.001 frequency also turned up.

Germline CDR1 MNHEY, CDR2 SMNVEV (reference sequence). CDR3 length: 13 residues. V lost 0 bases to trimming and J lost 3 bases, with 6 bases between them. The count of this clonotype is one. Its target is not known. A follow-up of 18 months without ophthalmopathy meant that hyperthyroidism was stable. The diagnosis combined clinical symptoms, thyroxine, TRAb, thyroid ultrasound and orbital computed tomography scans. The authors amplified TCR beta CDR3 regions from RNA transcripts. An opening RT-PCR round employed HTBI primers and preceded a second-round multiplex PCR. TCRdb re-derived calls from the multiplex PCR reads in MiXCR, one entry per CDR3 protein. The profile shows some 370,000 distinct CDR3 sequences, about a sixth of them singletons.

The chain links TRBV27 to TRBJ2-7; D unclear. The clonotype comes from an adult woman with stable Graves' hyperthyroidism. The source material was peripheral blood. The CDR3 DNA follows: TGTGCCAGCAGTTTATCGATGAACTACGAGCAGTACTTC. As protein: CASSLSMNYEQYF.